This record concerns one TCR beta chain sequence. The antigen is unknown. The CDR3 spans 13 residues. Germline-derived CDR1 and CDR2 are SQVTM and ANQGSEA. Between the trimmed V and J ends, which lost 4 bases and 4 bases, there was a span of 13 bases. The data are from a study of T cell responses to AZD1222 COVID-19 vaccine. General observations from the study: Just a handful of AZD1222 recipients tested seropositive at baseline. Epitopes outside B.1.351 and B.1.1.7 mutated regions reportedly drew nearly half of spike TCRs. The repertoires were collected only after the peak T cell response.

TCRdb's copy holds only in-frame clones and misses some; the assay was immunoSEQ multiplex PCR. Here the sample spans 120,000 to 150,000 clones, over 75% being singletons. The sequence was obtained from an adult who received the MenACWY meningococcal vaccine as a control. Specimen: peripheral blood, collected 28 days after the second dose of the MenACWY control vaccine. V usage is TRBV29-1 and J usage is TRBJ1-2; the D is unclear. The CDR3 sequence is CSVGSGASYGYTF. CDR3 in DNA: TGCAGCGTTGGTTCAGGTGCTAGCTATGGCTACACCTTC. The full variable domain, in which reference TRBV29-1 and TRBJ1-2 provide the parts outside the CDR3, is SAVISQKPSRDICQRGTSLTIQCQVDSQVTMMFWYRQQPGQSLTLIATANQGSEATYESGFVIDKFPISRPNLTFSTLTVSNMSPEDSSIYLCSVGSGASYGYTFGSGTRLTVV.